The entry below gives a single TCR beta chain sequence along with its context. These data are taken from a study of cytomegalovirus exposure and HLA in healthy donors. The PCR used 60 Vbeta and 13 Jbeta primers. Sequenced by immunoSEQ multiplex PCR; TCRdb stores in-frame clones only, minus some. This sample has 150,000 to 200,000 clones, with roughly 80% found just once. Germline loops: CDR1 MNHEY, CDR2 SVGAGI. The CDR3 has 13 amino acids. V trimming: 8 bases; J trimming: 6 bases; junction bases outside the gene matches: 6. The J gene is TRBJ1-5, the V gene TRBV6-5, with 8 bases matching TRBD1. The sequence was obtained from a man between 18 and 35 years old in good health and CMV-seropositive. Sequenced material: PBMCs. The chain's CDR3 is CASGTGIIQPQHF. The CDR3 region has the DNA TGTGCCAGCGGGACAGGTATTATTCAGCCCCAGCATTTT.